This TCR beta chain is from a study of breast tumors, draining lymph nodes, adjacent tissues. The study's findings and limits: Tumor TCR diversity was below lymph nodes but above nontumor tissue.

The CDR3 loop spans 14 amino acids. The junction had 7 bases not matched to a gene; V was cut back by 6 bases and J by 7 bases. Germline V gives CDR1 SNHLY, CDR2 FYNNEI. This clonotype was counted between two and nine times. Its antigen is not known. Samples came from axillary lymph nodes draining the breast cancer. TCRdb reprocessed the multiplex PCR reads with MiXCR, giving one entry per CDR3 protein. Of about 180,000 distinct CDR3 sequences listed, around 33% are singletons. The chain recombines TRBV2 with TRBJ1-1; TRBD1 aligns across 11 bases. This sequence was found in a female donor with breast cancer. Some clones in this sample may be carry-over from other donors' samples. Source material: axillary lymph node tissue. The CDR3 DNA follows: TGTGCCAGCAGGGACAGGGGGCCTCTAGTTGAAGCTTTCTTT. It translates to CASRDRGPLVEAFF.